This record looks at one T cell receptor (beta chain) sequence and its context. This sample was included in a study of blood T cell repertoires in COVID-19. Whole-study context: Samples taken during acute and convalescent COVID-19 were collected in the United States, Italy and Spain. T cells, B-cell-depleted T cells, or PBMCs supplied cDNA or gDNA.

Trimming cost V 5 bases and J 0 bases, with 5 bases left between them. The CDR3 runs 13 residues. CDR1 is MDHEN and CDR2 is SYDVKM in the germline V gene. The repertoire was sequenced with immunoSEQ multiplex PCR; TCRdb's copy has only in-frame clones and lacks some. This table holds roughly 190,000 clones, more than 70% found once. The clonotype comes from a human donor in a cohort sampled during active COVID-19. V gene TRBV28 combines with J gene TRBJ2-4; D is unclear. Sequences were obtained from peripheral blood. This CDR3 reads CASSGVAKNIQYF. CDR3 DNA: TGTGCCAGCAGTGGAGTAGCCAAAAACATTCAGTACTTC.